Listed below are T cell receptor beta chains from one sample, sequenced in a study of T cell repertoires in ileal Crohn's disease. Produced via immunoSEQ multiplex PCR; TCRdb's table is partial and in-frame only. Altogether about 810 clones are present, roughly 86% being singletons, with the ten largest covering roughly 19%. Material: ileal tissue. Every receptor here comes from an adult with Crohn's disease. Each CDR3 is given with its conserved first and last residue. A D gene is named only where the DNA matches it firmly. Size is omitted from some rows. Given values are once, few, many or a class for expanded clones.

V	size	J	D	length	DNA	CDR3
TRBV19	once	TRBJ1-1	TRBD1	12	TGTGCCAGCGGACAGGGTAGTTTCGCGGCTTTCTTT	CASGQGSFAAFF
TRBV5-1	NA	TRBJ1-1	NA	15	TGCGCCAGCAGCTCCCTCGGAATAGGCGGGACTGAAGCTTTCTTT	CASSSLGIGGTEAFF
TRBV7-6	NA	TRBJ1-2	NA	17	TGTGCCAGCAGCTTAGGCCCAGGCTCAATAATCGGCTATGGCTACACCTTC	CASSLGPGSIIGYGYTF
TRBV29-1	NA	TRBJ1-2	NA	11	TGCAGCGTTGACAGGTACAATGGCTACACCTTC	CSVDRYNGYTF
TRBV5-1	NA	TRBJ1-3	NA	17	TGCGCCAGCAGCGACCCGGGGGCTACCATTTCTGGAAACACCATATATTTT	CASSDPGATISGNTIYF
TRBV4-3	NA	TRBJ2-5	NA	15	TGCGCCAGCAGCCAAGTCCCCGGGTTTAGGGAGACCCAGTACTTC	CASSQVPGFRETQYF
TRBV5-1	NA	TRBJ1-3	NA	13	TGCGCCAGCAGACAGGGCTCTGGAAACACCATATATTTT	CASRQGSGNTIYF
TRBV6-5	NA	TRBJ1-6	TRBD1	16	TGTGCCAGCAGTTACTCGATGGGACAGGCAGGTTCACCCCTCCACTTT	CASSYSMGQAGSPLHF
TRBV18	NA	TRBJ1-2	NA	13	TGTGCCAGCTCACTCAGGACGGGAGAAGGCTACACCTTC	CASSLRTGEGYTF
TRBV10-1	NA	TRBJ2-5	TRBD1	11	TGCGCCAGCGGACAGGGTGAGACCCAGTACTTC	CASGQGETQYF
TRBV30	once	TRBJ1-6	NA	14	TGTGCCTGGGGAACACAGGGTTATAATTCACCCCTCCACTTT	CAWGTQGYNSPLHF
TRBV5-4	once	TRBJ2-2	NA	14	TGTGCCAGCAGCAATACAATGGACACCGGGGAGCTGTTTTTT	CASSNTMDTGELFF
TRBV2	NA	TRBJ2-7	TRBD2	15	TGTGCCAGCAGTGTTCTAGCGGGGGCCGCGGGCGAGCAGTACTTC	CASSVLAGAAGEQYF
TRBV14	NA	TRBJ2-1	NA	15	TGTGCCAGCAGCCTCGACACTTTCTCCTACAATGAGCAGTTCTTC	CASSLDTFSYNEQFF
TRBV6-5	NA	TRBJ2-7	NA	11	TGTGCCAGCAGTTACGAGGAGGAGCAGTACTTC	CASSYEEEQYF
TRBV4-2	NA	TRBJ2-5	NA	14	TGTGCCAGCAGCCAAGTAAAGGGGGGAGAGACCCAGTACTTC	CASSQVKGGETQYF
TRBV28	once	TRBJ2-3	TRBD1	13	TGTGCCAGCGGGACAGAGTCTACAGATACGCAGTATTTT	CASGTESTDTQYF
TRBV5-8	large	TRBJ2-7	NA	13	TGTGCCAGCAGTTATAGTACAGGGTATGAGCAGTACTTC	CASSYSTGYEQYF
TRBV6-5	NA	TRBJ1-6	NA	13	TGTGCCAGCACCAATTCGGGGTATTCACCCCTCCACTTT	CASTNSGYSPLHF
TRBV2	NA	TRBJ2-3	TRBD2	16	TGTGCCAGCAGGGCCTTGGGACTAGCGGGGGAGACAACGCAGTATTTT	CASRALGLAGETTQYF
TRBV7-9	NA	TRBJ1-1	NA	15	TGTGCCAGCAGCCTCTACGCAGTAACGAACACTGAAGCTTTCTTT	CASSLYAVTNTEAFF
TRBV5-8	NA	TRBJ1-5	NA	14	TGTGCCAGCAGCTTGGAGGGGGGCAATCAGCCCCAGCATTTT	CASSLEGGNQPQHF
TRBV19	NA	TRBJ2-7	NA	14	TGTGCCAGTAGTATTGGGACACTCAACTACGAGCAGTACTTC	CASSIGTLNYEQYF
TRBV27	NA	TRBJ1-5	NA	16	TGTGCCAGCAGCCTCTTTGGGGCAGTCAGTAATCAGCCCCAGCATTTT	CASSLFGAVSNQPQHF
TRBV4-2	NA	TRBJ2-1	TRBD2	15	TGTGCCAGCAGCCAAGTTAGCGGGGGGACCAATGAGCAGTTCTTC	CASSQVSGGTNEQFF
TRBV5-6	NA	TRBJ2-4	TRBD1	13	TGTGCCAGCAGCTTGGCACAGGGGCACATTCAGTACTTC	CASSLAQGHIQYF
TRBV11-2	few	TRBJ1-6	TRBD1	14	TGTGCCAGCAGCGGGGACAGCTATAATTCACCCCTCCACTTT	CASSGDSYNSPLHF
TRBV28	NA	TRBJ1-1	TRBD1	18	TGTGCCAGCAGCCTACTAAACGGAGGGACAGGGGGCGGCACTGAAGCTTTCTTT	CASSLLNGGTGGGTEAFF
TRBV6-1	NA	TRBJ2-2	NA	13	TGTGCCAGCAGCACACAAGACACCGGGGAGCTGTTTTTT	CASSTQDTGELFF
TRBV7-3	NA	TRBJ2-7	TRBD1	14	TGTGCCAGCAGCTCACAGGGGATTGCGAGCGAGCAGTACTTC	CASSSQGIASEQYF
TRBV19	NA	TRBJ2-2	NA	13	TGTGCCAGTAGGATGGATGGTACCGGGGAGCTGTTTTTT	CASRMDGTGELFF
TRBV9	NA	TRBJ1-2	TRBD1	14	TGTGCCAGCAGCTATGGACAGGGGAGGGATGGCTACACCTTC	CASSYGQGRDGYTF
TRBV2	NA	TRBJ1-2	TRBD1	13	TGTGCCAGCAGTGAAGGGACAGGGTATGGCTACACCTTC	CASSEGTGYGYTF
TRBV9	NA	TRBJ2-3	NA	16	TGTGCCAGCAGCGTAGCCCTGGGTTGGGGCACAGATACGCAGTATTTT	CASSVALGWGTDTQYF
TRBV30	NA	TRBJ2-2	NA	11	TGTGCCTGGAGGGGGGTCGGGGAGCTGTTTTTT	CAWRGVGELFF
TRBV6-1	NA	TRBJ2-7	NA	15	TGTGCCAGCAGTCCCGCCTGGGGGACAATCTACGAGCAGTACTTC	CASSPAWGTIYEQYF